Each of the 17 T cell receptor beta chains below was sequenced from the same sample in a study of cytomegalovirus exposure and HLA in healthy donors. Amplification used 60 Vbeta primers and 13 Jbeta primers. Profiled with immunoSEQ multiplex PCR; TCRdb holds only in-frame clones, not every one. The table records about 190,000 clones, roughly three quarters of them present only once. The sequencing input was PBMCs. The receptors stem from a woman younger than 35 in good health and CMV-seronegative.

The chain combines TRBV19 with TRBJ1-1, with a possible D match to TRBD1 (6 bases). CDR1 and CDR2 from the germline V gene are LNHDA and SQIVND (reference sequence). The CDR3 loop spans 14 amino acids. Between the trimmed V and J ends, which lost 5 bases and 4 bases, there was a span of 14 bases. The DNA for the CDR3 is TGTGCCAGTAGTGTTTCTCAGGGGCGCACTGAAGCTTTCTTT. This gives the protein CASSVSQGRTEAFF.

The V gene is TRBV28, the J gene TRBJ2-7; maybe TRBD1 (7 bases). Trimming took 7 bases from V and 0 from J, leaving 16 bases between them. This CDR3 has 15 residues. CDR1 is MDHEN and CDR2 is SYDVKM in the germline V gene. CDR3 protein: CASIQGGTASYEQYF. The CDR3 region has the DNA TGTGCCAGCATTCAAGGCGGGACAGCCTCCTACGAGCAGTACTTC. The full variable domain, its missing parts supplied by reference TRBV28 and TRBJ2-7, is DVKVTQSSRYLVKRTGEKVFLECVQDMDHENMFWYRQDPGLGLRLIYFSYDVKMKEKGDIPEGYSVSREKKERFSLILESASTNQTSMYLCASIQGGTASYEQYFGPGTRLTVT.

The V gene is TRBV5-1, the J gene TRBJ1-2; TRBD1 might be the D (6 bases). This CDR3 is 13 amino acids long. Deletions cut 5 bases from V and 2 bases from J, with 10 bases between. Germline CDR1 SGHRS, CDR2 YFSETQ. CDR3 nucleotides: TGCGCCAGCAGTCGAGGGGGAAACTATGGCTACACCTTC. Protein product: CASSRGGNYGYTF.

CDR3 coding DNA: TGTGCCAGCAGCGTACTAGCGGGGGAGAGCTCCTACAATGAGCAGTTCTTC. Residues: CASSVLAGESSYNEQFF. The chain uses TRBV5-6 and TRBJ2-1; TRBD2 aligns across 11 bases. V lost 4 bases to trimming and J lost 0 bases; unmatched junction nucleotides: 6. Germline CDR1 reads SGHDT; CDR2 reads YYEEEE. The CDR3 has 17 amino acids.

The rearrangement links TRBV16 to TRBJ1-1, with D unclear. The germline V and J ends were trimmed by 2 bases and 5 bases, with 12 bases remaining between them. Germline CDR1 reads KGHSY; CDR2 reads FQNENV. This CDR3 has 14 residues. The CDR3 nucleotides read TGTGCCAGCAGCCAAGAGGAAGTTGGGACTGAAGCTTTCTTT. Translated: CASSQEEVGTEAFF.

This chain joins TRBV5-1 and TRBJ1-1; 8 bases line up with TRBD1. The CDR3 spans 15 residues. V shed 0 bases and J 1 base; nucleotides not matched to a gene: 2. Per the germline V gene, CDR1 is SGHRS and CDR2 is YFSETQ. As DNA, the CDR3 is TGCGCCAGCAGCTTGGCGGGACAGGCGAACACTGAAGCTTTCTTT. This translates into CASSLAGQANTEAFF. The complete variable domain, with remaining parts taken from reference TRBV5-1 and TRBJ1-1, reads KAGVTQTPRYLIKTRGQQVTLSCSPISGHRSVSWYQQTPGQGLQFLFEYFSETQRNKGNFPGRFSGRQFSNSRSEMNVSTLELGDSALYLCASSLAGQANTEAFFGQGTRLTVV.

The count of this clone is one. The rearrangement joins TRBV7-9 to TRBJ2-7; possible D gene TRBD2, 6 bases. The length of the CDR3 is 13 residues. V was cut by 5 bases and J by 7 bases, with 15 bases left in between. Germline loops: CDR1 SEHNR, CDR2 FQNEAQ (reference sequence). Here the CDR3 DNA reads TGTGCCAGCAGCCCAGTCGCCGGGGGTGAGCAGTACTTC. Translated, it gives CASSPVAGGEQYF.

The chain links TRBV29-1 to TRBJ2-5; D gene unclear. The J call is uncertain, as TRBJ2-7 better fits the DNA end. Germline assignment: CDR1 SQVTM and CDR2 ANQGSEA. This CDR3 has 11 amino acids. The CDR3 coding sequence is TGCAGCGTTGGAGACAACTACGAGCAGTACTTC. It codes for CSVGDNYEQYF.

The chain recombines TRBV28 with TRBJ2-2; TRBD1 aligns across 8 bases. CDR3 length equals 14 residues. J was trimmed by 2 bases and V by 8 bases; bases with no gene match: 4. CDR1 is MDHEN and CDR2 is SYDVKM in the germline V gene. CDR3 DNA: TGTGCCAGCCACGACAGGGGAAACACCGGGGAGCTGTTTTTT. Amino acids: CASHDRGNTGELFF.

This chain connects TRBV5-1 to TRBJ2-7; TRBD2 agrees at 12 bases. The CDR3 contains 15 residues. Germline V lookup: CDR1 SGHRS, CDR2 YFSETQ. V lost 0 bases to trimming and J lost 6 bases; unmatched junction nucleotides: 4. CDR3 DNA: TGCGCCAGCAGCTTGGCCGGGACTAGCGGGTCCGAGCAGTACTTC. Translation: CASSLAGTSGSEQYF. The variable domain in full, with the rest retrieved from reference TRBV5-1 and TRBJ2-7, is KAGVTQTPRYLIKTRGQQVTLSCSPISGHRSVSWYQQTPGQGLQFLFEYFSETQRNKGNFPGRFSGRQFSNSRSEMNVSTLELGDSALYLCASSLAGTSGSEQYFGPGTRLTVT.

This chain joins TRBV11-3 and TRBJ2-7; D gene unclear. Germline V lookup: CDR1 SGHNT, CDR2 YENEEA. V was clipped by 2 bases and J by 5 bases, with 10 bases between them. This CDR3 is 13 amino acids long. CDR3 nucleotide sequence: TGTGCCAGCAGCTTAAACAGTTTCAACGAGCAGTACTTC. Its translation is CASSLNSFNEQYF.

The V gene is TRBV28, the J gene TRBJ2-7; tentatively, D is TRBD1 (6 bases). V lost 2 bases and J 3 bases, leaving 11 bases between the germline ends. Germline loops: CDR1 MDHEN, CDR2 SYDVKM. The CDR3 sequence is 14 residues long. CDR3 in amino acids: CASSLRQGIYEQYF. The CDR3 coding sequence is TGTGCCAGCAGTTTAAGGCAGGGGATCTACGAGCAGTACTTC.

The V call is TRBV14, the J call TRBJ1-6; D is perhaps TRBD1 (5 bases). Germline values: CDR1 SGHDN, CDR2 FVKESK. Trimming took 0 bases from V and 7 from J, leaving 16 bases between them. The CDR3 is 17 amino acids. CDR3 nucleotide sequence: TGTGCCAGCAGCCAAGATCTAGTGACAGAAAAAAATTCACCCCTCCACTTT. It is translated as CASSQDLVTEKNSPLHF.

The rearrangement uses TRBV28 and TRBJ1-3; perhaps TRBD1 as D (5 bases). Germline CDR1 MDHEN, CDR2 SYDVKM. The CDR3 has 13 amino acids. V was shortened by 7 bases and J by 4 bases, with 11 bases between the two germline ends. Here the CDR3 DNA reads TGTGCCAGCATCGAGGCAGGGGGAAACACCATATATTTT. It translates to CASIEAGGNTIYF.

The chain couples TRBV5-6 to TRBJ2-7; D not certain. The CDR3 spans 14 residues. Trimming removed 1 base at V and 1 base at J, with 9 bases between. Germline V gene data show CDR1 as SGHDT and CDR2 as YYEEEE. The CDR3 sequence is CASSLLLLSYEQYF. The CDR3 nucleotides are TGTGCCAGCAGCTTGTTATTACTTTCCTACGAGCAGTACTTC.

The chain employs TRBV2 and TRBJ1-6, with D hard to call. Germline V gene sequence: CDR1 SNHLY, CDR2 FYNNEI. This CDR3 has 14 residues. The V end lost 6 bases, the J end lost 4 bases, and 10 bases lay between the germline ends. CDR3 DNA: TGTGCCAGCAGGGCAGGAAGATATAATTCACCCCTCCACTTT. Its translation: CASRAGRYNSPLHF.

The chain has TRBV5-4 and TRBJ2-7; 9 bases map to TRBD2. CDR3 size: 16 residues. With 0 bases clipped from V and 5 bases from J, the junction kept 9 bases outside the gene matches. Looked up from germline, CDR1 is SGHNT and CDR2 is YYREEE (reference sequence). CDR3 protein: CASSLELAGGPDEQYF. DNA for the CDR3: TGTGCCAGCAGCTTGGAGTTGGCGGGAGGGCCAGACGAGCAGTACTTC.